One and the same sample provided the 11 T cell receptor beta chains below, sequenced in a study of cytomegalovirus exposure and HLA in healthy donors. Data came from immunoSEQ multiplex PCR; TCRdb stores just in-frame clones and leaves some out. The table includes 230,000 or so clones, 88% detected once. Sequencing was carried out using PBMCs. These receptors all come from a woman younger than 30 in good health and CMV-seronegative.

V usage is TRBV6-6 and J usage is TRBJ2-5, with D tentatively TRBD2 (5 bases). Germline V CDR1 and CDR2: MNHNY, SVGAGI (reference sequence). The CDR3 loop spans 14 amino acids. Trimming shortened V by 8 bases and J by 1 base, and 14 bases separated the two germline ends. CDR3 sequence (DNA): TGTGCCAGCGACTACGGGTGGACCCAAGAGACCCAGTACTTC. This codes for CASDYGWTQETQYF.

This clone has more than one count but fewer than ten. The chain carries TRBV5-1 and TRBJ1-5, with 9 bases aligning to TRBD1. This CDR3 is 13 amino acids long. V was pared by 7 bases and J by 5 bases, with 4 bases of the junction left unmatched. Germline CDR1 reads SGHRS; CDR2 reads YFSETQ. CDR3 bases: TGCGCCAGCCGCCGGGACAGGGATCAGCCCCAGCATTTT. This gives the protein CASRRDRDQPQHF.

The chain employs TRBV19 and TRBJ2-2; D possibly corresponds to TRBD1 (5 bases). The germline V gene encodes CDR1 LNHDA and CDR2 SQIVND (reference sequence). The ends were cut back, 5 bases at V and 2 bases at J, with 15 bases in the middle. The CDR3 has 16 amino acids. The CDR3 coding sequence is TGTGCCAGTAGTCCCATAAGACAGTACAACACCGGGGAGCTGTTTTTT. It encodes CASSPIRQYNTGELFF.

The CDR3 DNA sequence: TGCGCCAGCAGCTGGGACAGTAACGAGCAGTACTTC. It yields the protein CASSWDSNEQYF. The chain joins TRBV5-1 to TRBJ2-7; TRBD1 matches 7 bases. This CDR3 comprises 12 residues. Trimming removed 3 bases from V and 5 bases from J; junction bases left unmatched: 2. Germline V gene data show CDR1 as SGHRS and CDR2 as YFSETQ.

The rearrangement uses TRBV28 and TRBJ2-7, with 8 bases that match TRBD2. Looked up from germline, CDR1 is MDHEN and CDR2 is SYDVKM. The length of the CDR3 is 16 residues. V lost 0 bases to trimming and J lost 2 bases; unmatched junction nucleotides: 6. This CDR3 is CASSLWISGSTYEQYF. DNA of the CDR3: TGTGCCAGCAGTTTATGGATCAGCGGGAGTACCTACGAGCAGTACTTC.

The chain recombines TRBV29-1 with TRBJ2-2; D call uncertain. Germline V gene lookup returns CDR1 SQVTM and CDR2 ANQGSEA. V lost 7 bases, J lost 8 bases, and 8 bases lay in between. The CDR3 length is 10 residues. The CDR3 DNA reads TGCAGCGGACTTGCGGGGGAGCTGTTTTTT. It translates to CSGLAGELFF.

CDR3 loop: CATTGTGGEKLFF. The CDR3 DNA sequence: TGTGCCACCACCGGGACAGGGGGGGAAAAACTGTTTTTT. The chain uses TRBV10-3 and TRBJ1-4; TRBD1 agrees at 11 bases. Germline loops: CDR1 ENHRY, CDR2 SYGVKD. The CDR3 spans 13 residues. V lost 10 bases, J lost 8 bases, and 6 bases stayed unmatched.

The chain recombines TRBV19 with TRBJ1-2; 7 bases match TRBD1. The CDR3 extends over 14 amino acids. Per the germline V gene, CDR1 is LNHDA and CDR2 is SQIVND (reference sequence). The J segment lost 4 bases and the V segment lost 5 bases, leaving 7 bases of the junction unmatched. CDR3 protein: CASSPAGQSYGYTF. In DNA form, the CDR3 reads TGTGCCAGTAGTCCGGCGGGACAGAGCTATGGCTACACCTTC. Supplemented by reference TRBV19 and TRBJ1-2, the full variable domain reads DGGITQSPKYLFRKEGQNVTLSCEQNLNHDAMYWYRQDPGQGLRLIYYSQIVNDFQKGDIAEGYSVSREKKESFPLTVTSAQKNPTAFYLCASSPAGQSYGYTFGSGTRLTVV.

The J gene is TRBJ2-7, the V gene TRBV11-2, with D unresolved. CDR3 length equals 14 residues. Per the germline V gene, CDR1 is SGHAT and CDR2 is FQNNGV. Trimming cost V 1 base and J 3 bases, with 10 bases left between them. In DNA form, the CDR3 reads TGTGCCAGCAGCTTAGTGGTCCCCAGCTACGAGCAGTACTTC. It translates to CASSLVVPSYEQYF.

DNA for the CDR3: TGCGCCAGCAGCCCCCTAGATGGTAGCGGGTCCTCCTACGAGCAGTACTTC. Amino acid sequence: CASSPLDGSGSSYEQYF. V gene TRBV4-1 combines with J gene TRBJ2-7; 7 nucleotides align to TRBD2. Trimming removed 4 bases from V and 0 bases from J; junction bases left unmatched: 12. CDR1 is MGHRA and CDR2 is YSYEKL in the germline V gene. The length of the CDR3 is 17 residues.

V usage is TRBV29-1 and J usage is TRBJ1-1; D remains ambiguous. The germline V gene encodes CDR1 SQVTM and CDR2 ANQGSEA. The V end lost 7 bases, the J end lost 1 base, and 10 bases lay between the germline ends. This CDR3 region has 12 residues. CDR3 DNA: TGCAGCGCCCAACAGAGGAACACTGAAGCTTTCTTT. Amino acid sequence: CSAQQRNTEAFF.